Listed below are T cell receptor beta chains from one sample, sequenced in a study of OX40 agonist ivuxolimab in advanced cancers. Assay used: immunoSEQ multiplex PCR; TCRdb lists only in-frame clones, some missing. The data contain some 80,000 clones, more than 80% of them singletons. The sequenced sample was CD4+ or CD8+ T cells sorted from blood, obtained in a trial of the OX40 agonist ivuxolimab. The receptors were gathered from an adult with an advanced solid tumor such as melanoma, head and neck, liver or kidney cancer. The CDR3 runs from the conserved cysteine through the conserved F or W. D genes are given only for firm matches. Rows may omit the clone size; those that give it use once, few, many or a size class.

>-|TRBD2|TRBJ2-2|TRBV7-8
TGTGCCAGCAGCACACAGACTAGCTGGGGAACCGGGGAGCTGTTTTTT
CASSTQTSWGTGELFF
>few|-|TRBJ1-6|TRBV6-1
TGTGCCAGCAGTGAAGGGAACGGGAGAACCGTTACACCCCTCCACTTT
CASSEGNGRTVTPLHF
>few|-|TRBJ1-6|TRBV6-1
TGTGCCAGCAGTGAACTAGGGGCAGTCGGCAATTCACCCCTCCACTTT
CASSELGAVGNSPLHF
>-|-|TRBJ2-3|TRBV7-6
TGTGCCAGCAGCTTAGACTACACAGATACGCAGTATTTT
CASSLDYTDTQYF
>-|-|TRBJ2-2|TRBV7-3
TGTGCCAGCAGCTTAAGTCAGGGGCATTCGAACACCGGGGAGCTGTTTTTT
CASSLSQGHSNTGELFF
>-|-|TRBJ1-1|TRBV11-2
TGTGCCAGCAGCCCCCACCAAGAGGGAGAAGCTTTCTTT
CASSPHQEGEAFF
>once|-|TRBJ2-1|TRBV28
TGTGCCAGCAGTACCCCCCGCCGAGAGGGGAATGAGCAGTTCTTC
CASSTPRREGNEQFF
>-|-|TRBJ1-1|TRBV28
TGTGCCAGCACCATACCTGTAGGGTCGGGTAACACTGAAGCTTTCTTT
CASTIPVGSGNTEAFF
>-|-|TRBJ1-1|TRBV5-1
TGCGCCAGCAGCTTGGTAAAGTCGGAAGGGACGAACACTGAAGCTTTCTTT
CASSLVKSEGTNTEAFF
>-|-|TRBJ1-5|TRBV2
TGTGCCAGCAGTGAGGTGACTTTCTTGCATTTT
CASSEVTFLHF
>-|TRBD2|TRBJ2-5|TRBV18
TGTGCCAGCTCACGGGGACTACAAGAGACCCAGTACTTC
CASSRGLQETQYF